Listed below are T cell receptor beta chains from one sample, sequenced in a study of beta chain features in type 1 diabetes. TCRdb's copy holds only in-frame clones and misses some; the assay was immunoSEQ multiplex PCR. Here the sample spans 150,000 to 180,000 clones, 10% being singletons. Sequencing was performed on central memory CD4+ T cells from blood. The source is a man aged 30-40 years with type 1 diabetes. CDR3s include the opening cysteine and the closing phenylalanine or tryptophan. The D gene is left open where the match is weak. The size of a clone is reported for some rows only, either as once, few or many, or as a class for expanded clones.

TRBV7-9	.	TRBJ2-1	TRBD2	CASSQKREGLGEQFF	TGTGCCAGCAGCCAGAAGCGGGAGGGCCTAGGTGAGCAGTTCTTC
TRBV9	few	TRBJ2-5	TRBD2	CASSTGTSRETQYF	TGTGCCAGCAGCACAGGGACTAGTCGGGAGACCCAGTACTTC
TRBV15	.	TRBJ1-2	TRBD1	CATSTGGQGVPGYTF	TGTGCCACCAGCACTGGGGGACAGGGGGTCCCGGGCTACACCTTC
TRBV5-4	.	TRBJ1-1	.	CASSLPGASNTEAFF	TGTGCCAGCAGCTTGCCAGGGGCGTCGAACACTGAAGCTTTCTTT
TRBV7-2	.	TRBJ2-1	TRBD2	CASSLGIAGVAYNEQFF	TGTGCCAGCAGCTTAGGGATAGCGGGAGTCGCCTACAATGAGCAGTTCTTC
TRBV28	few	TRBJ2-2	.	CASHGLANTGELFF	TGTGCCAGCCACGGACTGGCGAACACCGGGGAGCTGTTTTTT
TRBV6-6	few	TRBJ1-2	TRBD1	CASSYSGTDGYTF	TGTGCCAGCAGTTACTCGGGGACAGATGGCTACACCTTC
TRBV5-1	.	TRBJ2-7	TRBD1	CASSPGQDYEQYF	TGCGCCAGCAGCCCGGGACAGGACTACGAGCAGTACTTC
TRBV29-1	.	TRBJ1-5	.	CSVVGGSNQPQHF	TGCAGCGTTGTCGGCGGTAGCAATCAGCCCCAGCATTTT
TRBV7-2	.	TRBJ2-3	.	CASSLGASADTQYF	TGTGCCAGCAGCTTAGGAGCGAGCGCAGATACGCAGTATTTT
TRBV4-2	few	TRBJ2-1	TRBD2	CASSRGLAGVSSYNEQFF	TGTGCCAGCAGCCGGGGACTAGCGGGAGTGAGCTCCTACAATGAGCAGTTCTTC
TRBV15	few	TRBJ1-2	.	CATSKRVTGLGYTF	TGTGCCACCAGCAAAAGGGTTACAGGGCTCGGCTACACCTTC
TRBV25-1	few	TRBJ1-4	.	CASSERGEKLFF	TGTGCCAGCAGTGAACGGGGTGAAAAACTGTTTTTT
TRBV13	.	TRBJ1-2	.	CASSEAGETGYTF	TGTGCCAGCAGCGAAGCGGGGGAAACTGGCTACACCTTC
TRBV11-2	few	TRBJ1-5	.	CASSLDSGQPQHF	TGTGCCAGCAGCTTAGATTCGGGTCAGCCCCAGCATTTT
TRBV28	few	TRBJ2-7	TRBD1	CASSFLYPGQTYEQYF	TGTGCCAGCAGTTTTCTATACCCGGGACAGACCTACGAGCAGTACTTC
TRBV30	few	TRBJ2-7	.	CAWFGQGGYEQYF	TGTGCCTGGTTTGGGCAGGGGGGATACGAGCAGTACTTC
TRBV4-2	.	TRBJ2-5	TRBD1	CASSQVALTGSGETQYF	TGTGCCAGCAGCCAAGTAGCCCTGACAGGGTCGGGGGAGACCCAGTACTTC
TRBV28	.	TRBJ2-7	.	CASSPMRDEQYF	TGTGCCAGCAGCCCCATGAGGGACGAGCAGTACTTC
TRBV15	few	TRBJ2-1	TRBD1	CATSSYFGTGTNEQFF	TGTGCCACCAGCAGCTACTTCGGGACAGGGACTAATGAGCAGTTCTTC